Reported below is one T cell receptor (beta chain). There are a few counts of this clone. The target of this receptor is not known. Within one base of it there is no much larger clone, and no base qualities were kept. The entire isolated RNA was reverse transcribed using the High Capacity cDNA Reverse Transcription Kit, and thus expressed TCRB transcripts were sequenced. Naive, central memory and regulatory T cell samples underwent deep immunoSEQ sequencing, averaging around 4 million total reads per sample. After sorted cells were lysed in RLT buffer, RNA was extracted with DNase-treated RNeasy Micro or Mini kits, with the choice depending on cell number. Each cell subset was processed on its own to prevent cross-contamination, while patient and healthy donor samples were processed together. Using the immunoSEQ multiplex PCR, TCRB sequences were amplified from cDNA into 87-bp fragments spanning the CDR3 region. Sequencing of the amplicons was done on the Illumina HiSeq platform. The authors' pipeline ran thus. Synthetic template baselines were used to correct PCR bias computationally, reads within Hamming distance 2 were collapsed together, and singletons that could not be merged were discarded. Reads were aligned against IMGT so that V, D and J genes, CDR3 length and insertions or deletions at six rearrangement sites could be assigned. Within each subset, clonotype counts were normalized to sorted cell number, and only after that were true diversity and Gini coefficients computed with the tcR R package. The overlap coefficient, calculated on TCRB nucleotide sequences, was used to quantify repertoire sharing. Out-of-frame TCRB sequences from naive cells were analyzed to stand in for the pre-selection repertoire. Imported from immuneACCESS, the table was reduced by TCRdb to in-frame sequences with V and J called. These copies leave out some clones; in studies compared against another copy, an unresolved V gene accounts for under half, and the cause of the remainder is not known. Clone size and V and J calls were adopted from that table, with D and trimming inferred from the DNA. For this sample the table gives over 350,000 clones, of which around 16% were detected only once. Approximately 0.019% of the sample is in the top ten clones.

A single peripheral blood draw of about 120 mL on average was collected from each donor into heparinised tubes. Using a panel that included CD45RO, CCR7, CD25, CD127, CD95 and CD27, naive, central memory, regulatory and stem cell-like memory CD4+ T cells were sorted on a BD FACSAria II. A purity above 95% was achieved for all sorted populations. Right away, PBMCs were isolated by Lymphoprep density gradient centrifugation and were stained directly, with no culture step. So that batch effects would be minimized, each experiment stained and sorted samples in pairs, pairing one healthy donor with one patient. This sample stems from a study of beta chain features in type 1 diabetes (dated by TCRdb to 2016 to 2019). For context, the study as a whole: No differences in mean age, gender distribution, total cell number or subset yield were found between patients and healthy donors. In the study, TCRB repertoires of sorted circulating CD4+ T cell subsets from recently diagnosed type 1 diabetes patients were compared with those of matched healthy donors. A total of roughly 100 million sorted cells were examined across all samples, and the number of cells per subset was strongly correlated with RNA yield. Whereas all 30 or so donors provided naive and central memory subsets, regulatory and stem cell-like memory subsets were isolated from just 8 patients and about 8 healthy donors.

Including the terminal cysteine and phenylalanine, the CDR3 comprises 11 residues. Only CDR3 DNA is held: 33 bases, read in frame from base 1. Per the germline V gene, SGHDT is the CDR1 and YYEEEE is the CDR2. V was cut back by 3 bases and J by 10 bases, leaving a gap of 8 bases between them. The study at large found these results: A moderate but significant shortening of TCRB CDR3 length was observed in type 1 diabetes patients in all four CD4+ subsets. Shorter templates might be favored by PCR, yet because patient and control samples were amplified and corrected together, any such skew would affect both groups equally. Naive, central memory and regulatory TCRB repertoires appeared to be more similar among patients than among healthy donors. At VDJ recombination sites, patients with type 1 diabetes made fewer insertions and deleted more nucleotides, a pattern implying thymic rearrangement abnormalities. HLA sub-analyses involved small numbers of individuals, so any influence of HLA type on TCRB rearrangement remained unresolved. Because cDNA was sequenced instead of genomic DNA, activated cells with high expression could be over-represented, although the groups did not differ in activation or CD3 levels.

The sequence joins TRBV5-6 to TRBJ2-1; perhaps TRBD1 is the D gene, with 6 bases matching. This clonotype was obtained from a woman between 18 and 29 years old in good health. The material sequenced was naive CD4+ T cells from blood. The sample's cell subset or site, from its label and the paper: true naive CD4+ T cells. The DNA reads as follows: TGTGCCAGCAGCTCTAGGGGGGAGCAGTTCTTC. It translates as CASSSRGEQFF.